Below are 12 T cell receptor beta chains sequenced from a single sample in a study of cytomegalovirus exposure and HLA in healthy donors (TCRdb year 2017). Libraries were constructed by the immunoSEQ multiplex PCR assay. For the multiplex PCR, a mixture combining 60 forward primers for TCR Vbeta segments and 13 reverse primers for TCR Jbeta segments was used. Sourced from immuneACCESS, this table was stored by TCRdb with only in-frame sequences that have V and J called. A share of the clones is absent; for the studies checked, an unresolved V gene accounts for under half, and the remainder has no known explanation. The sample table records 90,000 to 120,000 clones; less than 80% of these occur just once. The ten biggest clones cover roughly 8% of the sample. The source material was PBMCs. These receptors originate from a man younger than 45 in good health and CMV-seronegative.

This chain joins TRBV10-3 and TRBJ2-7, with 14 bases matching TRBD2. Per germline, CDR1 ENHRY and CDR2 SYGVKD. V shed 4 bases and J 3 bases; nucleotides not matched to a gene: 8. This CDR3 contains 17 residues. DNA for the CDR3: TGTGCCATCAGTGGGGGACTAGCGGGAGACAGGGACTACGAGCAGTACTTC. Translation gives CAISGGLAGDRDYEQYF.

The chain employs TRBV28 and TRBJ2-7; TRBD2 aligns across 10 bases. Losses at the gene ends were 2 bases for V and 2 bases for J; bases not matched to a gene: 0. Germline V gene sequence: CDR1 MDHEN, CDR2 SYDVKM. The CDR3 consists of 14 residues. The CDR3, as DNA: TGTGCCAGCAGTTTAAGCGGGAGGGCCTACGAGCAGTACTTC. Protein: CASSLSGRAYEQYF.

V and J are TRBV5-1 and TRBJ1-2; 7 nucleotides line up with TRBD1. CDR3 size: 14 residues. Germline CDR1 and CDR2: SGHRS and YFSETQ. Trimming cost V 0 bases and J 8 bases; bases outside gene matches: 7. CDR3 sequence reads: CASSLEFTGDGYTF. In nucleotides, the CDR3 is TGCGCCAGCAGCTTGGAATTTACAGGGGACGGCTACACCTTC.

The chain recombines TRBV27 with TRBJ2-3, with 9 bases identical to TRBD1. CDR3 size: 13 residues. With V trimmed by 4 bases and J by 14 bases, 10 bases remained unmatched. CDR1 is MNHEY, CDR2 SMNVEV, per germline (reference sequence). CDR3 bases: TGTGCCAGCAGTTCATGGGACAGGGTCGATTGGTATTTT. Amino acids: CASSSWDRVDWYF.

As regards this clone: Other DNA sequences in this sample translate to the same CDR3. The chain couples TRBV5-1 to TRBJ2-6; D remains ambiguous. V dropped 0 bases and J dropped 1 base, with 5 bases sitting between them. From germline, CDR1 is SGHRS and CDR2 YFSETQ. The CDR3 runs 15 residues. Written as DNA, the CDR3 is TGCGCCAGCAGCTTGGTCGAGTCTGGGGCCAACGTCCTGACTTTC. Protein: CASSLVESGANVLTF.

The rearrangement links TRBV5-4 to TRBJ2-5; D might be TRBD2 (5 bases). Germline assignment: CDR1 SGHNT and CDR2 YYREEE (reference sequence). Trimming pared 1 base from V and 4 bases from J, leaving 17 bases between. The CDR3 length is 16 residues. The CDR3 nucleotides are TGTGCCAGCAGCTTGTACGGTCTAGCTGAAGGAGAGACCCAGTACTTC. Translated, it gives CASSLYGLAEGETQYF.

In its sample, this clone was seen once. The CDR3 nucleotides are TGCGCCAGCAGCCTCATAGCGGGGTCCTACAATGAGCAGTTCTTC. This sequence encodes CASSLIAGSYNEQFF. The chain combines TRBV5-1 with TRBJ2-1, with TRBD2 matching 8 bases. CDR3 size: 15 residues. Germline loops: CDR1 SGHRS, CDR2 YFSETQ. J was trimmed by 1 base and V by 4 bases; bases with no gene match: 4. Full variable domain (missing parts from reference TRBV5-1 and TRBJ2-1): KAGVTQTPRYLIKTRGQQVTLSCSPISGHRSVSWYQQTPGQGLQFLFEYFSETQRNKGNFPGRFSGRQFSNSRSEMNVSTLELGDSALYLCASSLIAGSYNEQFFGPGTRLTVL.

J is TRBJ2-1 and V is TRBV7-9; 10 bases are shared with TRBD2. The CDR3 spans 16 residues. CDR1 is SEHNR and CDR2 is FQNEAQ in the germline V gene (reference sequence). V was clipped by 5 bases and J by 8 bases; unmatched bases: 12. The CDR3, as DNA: TGTGCCAGCAGCCAGAGCGGGGGGGCCTTGGTCGATGAGCAGTTCTTC. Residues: CASSQSGGALVDEQFF.

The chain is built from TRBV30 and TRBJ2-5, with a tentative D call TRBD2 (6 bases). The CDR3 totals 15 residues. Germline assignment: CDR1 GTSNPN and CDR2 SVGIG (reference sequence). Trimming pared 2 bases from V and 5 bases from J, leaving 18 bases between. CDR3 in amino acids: CAWSPRTRDRETQYF. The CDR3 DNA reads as TGTGCCTGGAGTCCAAGAACGCGGGATAGGGAGACCCAGTACTTC. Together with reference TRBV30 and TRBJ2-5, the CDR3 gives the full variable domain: SQTIHQWPATLVQPVGSPLSLECTVEGTSNPNLYWYRQAAGRGLQLLFYSVGIGQISSEVPQNLSASRPQDRQFILSSKKLLLSDSGFYLCAWSPRTRDRETQYFGPGTRLLVL.

As DNA, the CDR3 is TGCGCCAGCAGCTTGGCAGGGGCGCGAGAGACCCAGTACTTC. Translation: CASSLAGARETQYF. This chain uses TRBV5-1 with TRBJ2-5; D may be TRBD1 (6 bases). Germline-derived CDR1 and CDR2 are SGHRS and YFSETQ. With 0 bases removed from V and 4 bases from J, the gap between germline ends came to 10 bases. This CDR3 is built from 14 residues.

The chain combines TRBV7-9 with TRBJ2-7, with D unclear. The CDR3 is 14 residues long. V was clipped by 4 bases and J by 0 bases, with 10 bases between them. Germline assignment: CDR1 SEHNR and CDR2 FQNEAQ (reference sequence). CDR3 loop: CASSWPGISYEQYF. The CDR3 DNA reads TGTGCCAGCAGCTGGCCAGGAATCTCCTACGAGCAGTACTTC.

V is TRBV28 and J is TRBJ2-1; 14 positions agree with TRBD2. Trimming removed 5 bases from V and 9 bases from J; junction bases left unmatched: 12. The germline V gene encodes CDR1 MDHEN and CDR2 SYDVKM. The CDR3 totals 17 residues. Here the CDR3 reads CASSLPGLAGVGVEQFF. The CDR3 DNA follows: TGTGCCAGCAGTCTACCGGGACTAGCGGGAGTAGGGGTTGAGCAGTTCTTC.